Below are 10 T cell receptor beta chains sequenced from a single sample in a study of spatial heterogeneity in lung cancer. MiXCR, run by TCRdb on the 5' RACE reads, gives a single entry per CDR3 protein. The data show some 7,000 distinct CDR3 sequences, with about 13% seen just once and about 9.4% held by the top ten. No antigen has been assigned to these receptors. Time point here: sample taken at primary tumor resection. Regarding the study as a whole: For expanded intratumoral alpha and beta TCRs, counts tracked tumor mutation counts.

The material sequenced was lung tumor tissue, taken at surgery. The origin of the receptors is a male donor with early-stage non-small cell lung cancer.

This clonotype showed up many times. Because this beta chain is a stray read in a library intended to capture alpha chains, its abundance should not be given much weight. The chain joins TRBV20-1 to TRBJ1-1; tentatively, D is TRBD1 (6 bases). Germline V gene sequence: CDR1 DFQATT, CDR2 SNEGSKA (reference sequence). Trimming removed 2 bases at V and 5 bases at J, with 15 bases between. The CDR3 covers 14 residues. For the CDR3, the DNA is TGCAGTGCTAGATCCCCAGGGGCAAGAACTGAAGCTTTCTTT. Translated: CSARSPGARTEAFF.

This clonotype was counted ten times or more. The library was prepared for alpha chains; this beta chain is a stray read, so its frequency means little. This sequence joins TRBV25-1 and TRBJ1-1; 9 nucleotides line up with TRBD1. The CDR3 contains 15 residues. In germline, CDR1 is MGHDK, CDR2 SYGVNS. V was clipped by 1 base and J by 7 bases; unmatched bases: 7. CDR3 region: CASSESEDRGGEAFF. CDR3 bases: TGTGCCAGCAGTGAATCTGAGGACAGGGGAGGTGAAGCTTTCTTT.

Turning to this clonotype: This beta chain is off target for a library built for alpha chains, so its abundance means little. This rearrangement joins TRBV5-4 to TRBJ2-3; 9 bases align to TRBD1. Trimming cost V 4 bases and J 5 bases; bases outside gene matches: 8. Germline V lookup: CDR1 SGHNT, CDR2 YYREEE (reference sequence). The CDR3 is made up of 15 amino acids. The CDR3: CASSEAGQGLDTQYF. The CDR3 DNA reads TGTGCCAGCAGCGAAGCGGGACAGGGTTTAGATACGCAGTATTTT.

To note about this clonotype: With the library built for alpha chains, this beta chain is off target and its frequency is not meaningful. V and J are TRBV12-5 and TRBJ2-7; 12 bases match TRBD2. After removal of 6 bases from V and 6 bases from J, the junction contained 6 bases not matched to a gene. Germline-derived CDR1 and CDR2 are LGHNT and FRNRAP. The CDR3 is 14 residues long. CDR3 coding DNA: TGTGCTAGTGGCCCTGGACTAGCGGGAAGCGAGCAGTACTTC. As protein: CASGPGLAGSEQYF.

Many counts were recorded for this clonotype. Since the library was made to target alpha chains, this beta chain is a stray read and its abundance is not meaningful. The gene calls are TRBV5-6 and TRBJ1-1, with D tentatively TRBD1 (5 bases). Per germline, CDR1 SGHDT and CDR2 YYEEEE. The CDR3 has 16 amino acids. V was pared by 0 bases and J by 3 bases, with 15 bases between. The CDR3 DNA follows: TGTGCCAGCAGCTTGGCGAGCTCGGGGACCGACACTGAAGCTTTCTTT. Translated: CASSLASSGTDTEAFF. Full variable domain (remainder filled in from reference TRBV5-6 and TRBJ1-1): DAGVTQSPTHLIKTRGQQVTLRCSPKSGHDTVSWYQQALGQGPQFIFQYYEEEERQRGNFPDRFSGHQFPNYSSELNVNALLLGDSALYLCASSLASSGTDTEAFFGQGTRLTVV.

The sample holds many counts of this clonotype. A library made for alpha chains picked up this beta chain off target, so its size means little. Written as DNA, the CDR3 is TGTGCCAGCAGACCCACGTATTTCACAGATACGCAGTATTTT. This encodes CASRPTYFTDTQYF. The V and J genes are TRBV6-5 and TRBJ2-3; no clear D gene. V gave up 6 bases and J gave up 2 bases, with 12 bases separating them. CDR1 is MNHEY, CDR2 SVGAGI, per germline. The CDR3 totals 14 residues.

This clonotype is termed medium-sized (0.01 to 0.1%). The library was built for alpha chains, so this beta chain is an off-target read and its size means little. The chain joins TRBV7-9 to TRBJ1-1; D is undetermined. Germline CDR1 SEHNR, CDR2 FQNEAQ (reference sequence). V lost 2 bases, J lost 3 bases, and 10 bases lay in between. CDR3 length: 14 residues. CDR3 residues: CASSLRLSDTEAFF. The DNA for the CDR3 is TGTGCCAGCAGCTTACGGTTGTCGGACACTGAAGCTTTCTTT. Based on the CDR3 plus reference TRBV7-9 and TRBJ1-1, the full variable domain is DTGVSQNPRHKITKRGQNVTFRCDPISEHNRLYWYRQTLGQGPEFLTYFQNEAQLEKSRLLSDRFSAERPKGSFSTLEIQRTEQGDSAMYLCASSLRLSDTEAFFGQGTRLTVV.

Remarks on this clonotype: A much bigger clone sits one base away, suggesting this may be a read error. Since it is a stray read in a library aimed at alpha chains, this beta chain has a size that is not meaningful. CDR3 region: CASSPGPFWGSSLHF. CDR3 DNA sequence: TGTGCCAGCAGCCCGGGACCGTTTTGGGGTTCGTCCCTCCACTTT. The V and J genes are TRBV5-6 and TRBJ1-6, with a tentative D call TRBD1 (5 bases). Germline V lookup: CDR1 SGHDT, CDR2 YYEEEE. V lost 4 bases and J 14 bases, leaving 22 bases between the germline ends. CDR3 length equals 15 residues.

This clonotype has only a few counts. Being off target in a library aimed at alpha chains, this beta chain has a size of little meaning. This chain links TRBV12-3 or TRBV12-4 with TRBJ2-7; TRBD2 agrees at 10 bases. The CDR3 extends over 13 amino acids. Trimming removed 3 bases from V and 6 bases from J; junction bases left unmatched: 2. This CDR3 is CASSLGLATEQYF. The CDR3 DNA sequence: TGTGCCAGCAGTTTGGGACTAGCGACCGAGCAGTACTTC.

This clonotype was counted many times. For a library built for alpha chains, this beta chain is a stray read; little rests on its size. The rearrangement links TRBV6-2 or TRBV6-3 to TRBJ1-2; 9 bases agree with TRBD1. The V and J ends lost 6 bases and 8 bases, in that order; junction bases with no gene match: 7. CDR1 and CDR2 from the germline V gene are MNHEY and SVGEGT. This CDR3 comprises 13 residues. The CDR3 loop reads CASRIGTGRGYTF. The CDR3 region has the DNA TGTGCCAGCAGGATCGGGACAGGGAGAGGCTACACCTTC.